This TCR beta chain is from a study of cytomegalovirus exposure and HLA in healthy donors. As regards this clone: Its antigen is currently unknown.

This table comes from immunoSEQ multiplex PCR, and its TCRdb copy is limited to in-frame clones, with some not included. The sample includes some 130,000 clones, about 86% seen only once; the top ten take roughly 3%. Study findings and constraints: Confirmation was obtained in vitro that a few CMV-associated chains are specific for CMV antigens.

Germline V CDR1 and CDR2: MDHEN, SYDVKM. The CDR3 is 14 amino acids. V lost 7 bases, J lost 4 bases, and 8 bases stayed unmatched. The chain carries TRBV28 and TRBJ2-7; 9 bases fit TRBD1. Sequenced input: PBMCs. This sequence originates from a man younger than 35 in good health and CMV-seronegative. CDR3 nucleotides: TGTGCCAGCACTCCGGGACAGGGTATGTACGAGCAGTACTTC. Translation gives CASTPGQGMYEQYF.